This TCR beta chain was profiled in a study of T and B cells in COVID-19 patients. Study details: The recovered patients had mostly mild to moderate COVID-19 with outpatient management. General observations from the study: Sorted SARS-CoV-2-responsive or tetramer+ T cells and CD4+, regulatory and CD8+ subsets were not yet sequenced. At recovery TRB diversity and richness exceeded healthy donors, after highly clonal active COVID-19 repertoires.

A few counts support this clonotype. Antigen unknown. V lost 3 bases, J lost 4 bases, and 13 bases lay in between. This CDR3 contains 14 residues. The germline V gene encodes CDR1 SGHRS and CDR2 YFSETQ. TRB rearrangements were amplified by multiplex PCR with BIOMED2 TRB-A/B primers. MiXCR, applied by TCRdb to the multiplex PCR reads, yields one record per CDR3 protein. The sample contains 850 to 1,100 distinct CDR3 sequences, about 18% of which appear only once. TRB was amplified from about 250-500 ng of blood genomic DNA. This sequence was found in a human donor with active COVID-19. V is TRBV5-1 and J is TRBJ1-1; D is undetermined. The sample comprised blood. CDR3 in amino acids: CASSWSGVGTEAFF. CDR3 nucleotide sequence: TGCGCCAGCAGCTGGTCCGGGGTTGGCACTGAAGCTTTCTTT.